The subject of this entry is one T cell receptor beta chain. Its cognate antigen is unknown. J was trimmed by 0 bases and V by 1 base; bases with no gene match: 9. The CDR3 sequence is 18 residues long. The germline V gene has CDR1 SEHNR and CDR2 FQNEAQ (reference sequence). This specimen belongs to a study of cytomegalovirus exposure and HLA in healthy donors. Findings and limits, study-wide: In a later analysis, compared with equally common non-associated chains, HLA-associated beta chains were more expanded. With further analysis later on, most CMV-associated TCR beta chains appeared HLA-restricted. Relative to the roughly 700-donor mean, N-insertions were reportedly fewer in an Asian-associated ancestry cluster in a later analysis.

Primers included in the PCR were 60 Vbeta and 13 Jbeta primers. Using immunoSEQ multiplex PCR, the repertoire was profiled, and TCRdb retains in-frame clones only, with some absent. The sample contains 75,000 to 90,000 clones, approximately 79% of which appear only once. This clonotype was sampled from a woman between 40 and 50 years old in good health and CMV-seropositive. The sequenced sample consisted of PBMCs. V is TRBV7-9 and J is TRBJ1-1; TRBD1 matches 9 bases. Here the CDR3 DNA reads TGTGCCAGCAGCTTAGGAGGGGGGACAGGGCTAGTGAACACTGAAGCTTTCTTT. Amino acid sequence: CASSLGGGTGLVNTEAFF.